Listed here is a single T cell receptor (beta chain). The sample belongs to a study of T cell clones after liver transplantation. Across the study: Graft-donor-reactive sequences were compared with third-party-reactive TCRbeta sequences from pre-transplant mixed lymphocyte reactions.

Method: immunoSEQ multiplex PCR; TCRdb's copy keeps in-frame clones and lacks some. Among about 80,000 clones, about 82% were seen once, and the ten largest hold under 0.6%. CDR1 is SGHNT and CDR2 is YYREEE in the germline V gene (reference sequence). The length of the CDR3 is 15 residues. The V end lost 0 bases, the J end lost 4 bases, and 13 bases lay between the germline ends. The TCR comes from a human patient who received a liver transplant. Some of the T cells might come from the graft donor. The chain is built from TRBV5-4 and TRBJ1-1; D gene unclear. Sequenced material: CD4+ T cells from blood, taken approximately 45 months after liver transplant. DNA for the CDR3: TGTGCCAGCAGCTTGGACTCCTTAGAGGGCACTGAAGCTTTCTTT. Encoded protein: CASSLDSLEGTEAFF.